This TCR beta chain appears in the sequencing data of a study of shared clonotypes between healthy human individuals. Whole-study results and caveats: Around 5% of naive CD4 clonotypes were shared across four donors.

This clone appeared once. Its antigen remains unidentified. Generated by immunoSEQ multiplex PCR, the TCRdb table keeps only in-frame clones and is missing some. The sample holds roughly 810,000 clones, 90% to 97% seen once. Germline CDR1 is MDHEN and CDR2 is SYDVKM. V lost 6 bases and J 3 bases, leaving 15 bases between the germline ends. This CDR3 comprises 15 residues. The naive CD8 fraction comprised CD45RO-negative cells positively selected for CCR7 and excluded terminally differentiated effector memory CD45RA+ cells. The source material was naive CD8+ T cells sorted from blood. The sequence derives from a man younger than 45 in good health. The chain is built from TRBV28 and TRBJ2-1, with D possibly TRBD1 on 5 matching bases. CDR3: CASRFFETDYNEQFF. The CDR3 DNA reads as TGTGCCAGCAGGTTTTTCGAGACAGACTACAATGAGCAGTTCTTC.